These T cell receptor beta chains were read from a single sample in a study of blood T cells in healthy people across ages. One entry per CDR3 protein results from TCRdb running MiXCR on the 5' RACE reads. Of about 580,000 distinct CDR3 sequences listed, 47% are singletons. The sample comprised blood. All receptors come from a man at least 80 years old in good health. The CDR3 runs from the conserved cysteine through the conserved F or W. A D gene is named only where the DNA matches it firmly. The size of a clone is reported for some rows only, either as once, few or many, or as a class for expanded clones.

d_call: TRBD1; v_call: TRBV9; j_call: TRBJ2-1; clone_size: -; cdr3_aa: CASSVDGTADNEQFF; cdr3_nt: TGTGCCAGCAGCGTAGACGGGACAGCTGACAATGAGCAGTTCTTC
d_call: TRBD2; v_call: TRBV20-1; j_call: TRBJ2-1; clone_size: -; cdr3_aa: CSARDQRLAGNEQFF; cdr3_nt: TGCAGTGCTAGAGATCAGAGACTAGCGGGAAATGAGCAGTTCTTC
d_call: -; v_call: TRBV7-2; j_call: TRBJ2-3; clone_size: -; cdr3_aa: CASRASRDTQYF; cdr3_nt: TGTGCCAGCAGGGCTAGCAGAGATACGCAGTATTTT
d_call: -; v_call: TRBV27; j_call: TRBJ2-5; clone_size: few; cdr3_aa: CASSPGGGTQYF; cdr3_nt: TGTGCCAGCAGCCCCGGTGGGGGGACCCAGTACTTC
d_call: -; v_call: TRBV11-2; j_call: TRBJ1-5; clone_size: -; cdr3_aa: CASSLAPGPQPQHF; cdr3_nt: TGTGCCAGCAGCTTAGCCCCGGGACCGCAGCCCCAGCATTTT
d_call: TRBD2; v_call: TRBV20-1; j_call: TRBJ2-5; clone_size: few; cdr3_aa: CSARVLMAGDQETQYF; cdr3_nt: TGCAGTGCTAGAGTTCTTATGGCGGGGGACCAAGAGACCCAGTACTTC
d_call: -; v_call: TRBV27; j_call: TRBJ2-6; clone_size: few; cdr3_aa: CASSPRASSGANVLTF; cdr3_nt: TGTGCCAGCTCCCCTAGGGCCTCCTCTGGGGCCAACGTCCTGACTTTC
d_call: -; v_call: TRBV7-9; j_call: TRBJ1-1; clone_size: few; cdr3_aa: CASSQEVNTEAFF; cdr3_nt: TGTGCCAGCAGCCAAGAGGTGAACACTGAAGCTTTCTTT
d_call: -; v_call: TRBV6-6; j_call: TRBJ1-5; clone_size: many; cdr3_aa: CASSATVSQGLDQPQHF; cdr3_nt: TGTGCCAGCTCCGCGACCGTTTCCCAGGGTTTGGATCAGCCCCAGCATTTT
d_call: TRBD1; v_call: TRBV5-1; j_call: TRBJ2-1; clone_size: -; cdr3_aa: CASSLGTGTGGSYNEQFF; cdr3_nt: TGCGCCAGCAGTTTGGGGACCGGGACAGGGGGCTCCTACAATGAGCAGTTCTTC